This T cell receptor (beta chain) was retrieved from a study of blood T cell repertoires in COVID-19. Study-level background: Acute and convalescent COVID-19 samples came from the United States, Italy and Spain. T cells, B-cell-depleted T cells, or PBMCs provided the cDNA or gDNA that served as material.

This CDR3 spans 16 amino acids. Per the germline V gene, CDR1 is SGHRS and CDR2 is YFSETQ. V was shortened by 0 bases and J by 0 bases, with 7 bases between the two germline ends. With respect to this clone: The same CDR3 is also encoded by other DNA sequences in this sample.

Original handling: Quantification of nucleated cells was approximated via reference gene primer amplification. Profiled with immunoSEQ multiplex PCR; TCRdb holds only in-frame clones, not every one. V and J calls and clone size are as listed in that table; D and trimming were resolved from the DNA. Of some 250,000 clones in the sample, about 86% were seen once. The source material was peripheral blood. The receptor comes from a man aged 45-65 years with active or convalescent COVID-19. The V call is TRBV5-1, the J call TRBJ1-6; D is unclear. Written as DNA, the CDR3 is TGCGCCAGCAGCTTGGCAGGCAGCTCCTATAATTCACCCCTCCACTTT. Its protein product is CASSLAGSSYNSPLHF.